In this sample, the clone carrying this TCR beta chain turned up many times. The antigen is not known. The sample originates from a study of beta chain features in type 1 diabetes. cDNA synthesis used the whole RNA isolate, giving expressed TCRB sequences. Generated by immunoSEQ multiplex PCR, the TCRdb table keeps only in-frame clones and is missing some. The sample contains some 300,000 clones, approximately 8% of which appear only once. Overall study results and limits: Whether HLA type affects TCRB rearrangement stayed undetermined in the present work. VDJ junctions sequenced from type 1 diabetes patients showed fewer insertions and more deletions.

Sequencing used central memory CD4+ T cells from blood. This clonotype was sampled from a woman in her late teens or twenties in good health.

CDR3 sequence: CASSFTGARNQPQHF. The CDR3 region has the DNA TGTGCCAGCAGTTTTACGGGAGCACGCAATCAGCCCCAGCATTTT. The V and J genes are TRBV28 and TRBJ1-5, with D unresolved. This CDR3 spans 15 amino acids. The ends were cut back, 3 bases at V and 2 bases at J, with 11 bases in the middle. Germline values: CDR1 MDHEN, CDR2 SYDVKM.